This T cell receptor beta chain originates from a study of OX40 agonist ivuxolimab in advanced cancers. Overall study context: The study reported partial responses in three patients: one hepatocellular carcinoma, two cutaneous melanoma.

Concerning this clone itself: The antigen remains undetermined.

From germline, CDR1 is MNHNY and CDR2 SVGAGI (reference sequence). Deletions cut 5 bases from V and 8 bases from J, with 15 bases between. The CDR3 consists of 13 residues. General study points: Both blood CD4+ and CD8+ T cells showed clonal growth by week 6 at 0.1 to 3.0 mg/kg. Those patients achieving a partial response at 0.1-3.0 mg/kg showed among the lowest clonal expansion.

Using immunoSEQ multiplex PCR, the repertoire was profiled, and TCRdb retains in-frame clones only, with some absent. Of some 60,000 clones in the sample, around four fifths were seen once. This receptor was obtained from an adult with an advanced solid tumor such as melanoma, head and neck, liver or kidney cancer. The V gene is TRBV6-6, the J gene TRBJ1-2; D perhaps matches TRBD1 (6 bases). Sequencing was performed on CD4+ or CD8+ T cells sorted from blood, taken in a trial of the OX40 agonist ivuxolimab. In nucleotides, the CDR3 is TGTGCCAGCAGTAACCCCCGCGGGGGCGGCTACACCTTC. As protein: CASSNPRGGGYTF.